The entry below gives a single T cell receptor (beta chain) sequence along with its context. This sample is drawn from a study of blood T cell repertoires in COVID-19. The wider study: The cDNA or gDNA used as material had been derived from T cells, B-cell-depleted T cells, or PBMCs.

The germline gives CDR1 SGDLS, CDR2 YYNGEE. CDR3 size: 17 residues. V lost 3 bases and J lost 11; bases outside the gene matches: 19. Authors' data handling: Reference gene primer amplification in the assay estimated nucleated cell counts. Here immunoSEQ multiplex PCR was the method, and the copy in TCRdb shows in-frame clones only, minus some. From that table come the V and J calls and clone size; the DNA was used to work out D and trimming. The table includes 65,000 to 80,000 clones, roughly 89% detected once. This chain connects TRBV9 to TRBJ1-1, with 10 nucleotides matching TRBD1. The receptor was isolated from a man aged 50 or older with active COVID-19. Sequenced material: peripheral blood. The CDR3 spells CASSESISGTGVSPAFF. The CDR3 DNA reads TGTGCCAGCAGCGAATCAATTTCCGGGACAGGGGTATCGCCGGCTTTCTTT.